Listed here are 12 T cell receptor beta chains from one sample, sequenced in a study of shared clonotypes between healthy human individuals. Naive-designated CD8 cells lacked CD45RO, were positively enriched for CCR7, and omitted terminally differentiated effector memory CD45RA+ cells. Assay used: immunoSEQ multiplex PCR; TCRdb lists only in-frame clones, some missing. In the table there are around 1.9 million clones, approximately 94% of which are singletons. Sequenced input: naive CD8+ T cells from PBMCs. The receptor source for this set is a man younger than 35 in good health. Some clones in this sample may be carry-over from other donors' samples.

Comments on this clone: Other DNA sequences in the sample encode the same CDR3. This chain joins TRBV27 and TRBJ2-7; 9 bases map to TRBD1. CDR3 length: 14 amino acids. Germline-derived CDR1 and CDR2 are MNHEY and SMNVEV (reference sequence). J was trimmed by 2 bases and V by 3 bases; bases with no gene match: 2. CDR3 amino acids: CASSFTGGTYEQYF. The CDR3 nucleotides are TGTGCCAGCAGTTTCACAGGGGGCACCTACGAGCAGTACTTC.

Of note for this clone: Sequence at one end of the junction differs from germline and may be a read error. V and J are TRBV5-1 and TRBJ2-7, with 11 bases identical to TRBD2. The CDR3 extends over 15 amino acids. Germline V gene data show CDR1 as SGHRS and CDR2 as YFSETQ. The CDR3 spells CASSATSGSPFSTGF. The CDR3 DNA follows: TGCGCCAGCAGCGCCACTAGCGGGAGTCCCTTCTCAACGGGGTTC. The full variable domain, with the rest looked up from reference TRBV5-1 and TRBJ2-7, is KAGVTQTPRYLIKTRGQQVTLSCSPISGHRSVSWYQQTPGQGLQFLFEYFSETQRNKGNFPGRFSGRQFSNSRSEMNVSTLELGDSALYLCASSATSGSPFSTGFGPGTRLTVT.

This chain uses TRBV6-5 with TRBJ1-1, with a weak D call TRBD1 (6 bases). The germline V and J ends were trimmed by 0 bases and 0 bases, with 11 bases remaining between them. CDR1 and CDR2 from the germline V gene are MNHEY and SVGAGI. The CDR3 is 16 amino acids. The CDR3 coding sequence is TGTGCCAGCAGTTACTCACAGGGATACATGAACACTGAAGCTTTCTTT. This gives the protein CASSYSQGYMNTEAFF.

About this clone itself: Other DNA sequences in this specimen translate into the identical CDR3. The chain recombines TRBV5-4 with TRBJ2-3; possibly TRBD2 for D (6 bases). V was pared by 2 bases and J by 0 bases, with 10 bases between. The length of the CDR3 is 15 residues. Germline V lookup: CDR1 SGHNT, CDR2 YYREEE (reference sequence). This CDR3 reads CASSFSGGSTDTQYF. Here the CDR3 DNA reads TGTGCCAGCAGCTTTAGCGGAGGGAGCACAGATACGCAGTATTTT.

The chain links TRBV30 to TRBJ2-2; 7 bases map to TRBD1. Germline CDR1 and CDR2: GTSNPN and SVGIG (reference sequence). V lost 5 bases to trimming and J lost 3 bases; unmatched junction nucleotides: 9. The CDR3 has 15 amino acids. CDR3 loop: CAWDPGTEYTGELFF. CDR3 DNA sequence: TGTGCCTGGGATCCCGGGACAGAGTACACCGGGGAGCTGTTTTTT.

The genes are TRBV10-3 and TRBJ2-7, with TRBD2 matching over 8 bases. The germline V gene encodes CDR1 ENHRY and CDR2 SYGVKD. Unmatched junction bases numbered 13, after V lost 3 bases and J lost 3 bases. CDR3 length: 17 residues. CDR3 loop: CAISEVNLLSGGYEQYF. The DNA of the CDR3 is TGTGCCATCAGTGAAGTAAATCTCCTCAGCGGGGGCTACGAGCAGTACTTC.

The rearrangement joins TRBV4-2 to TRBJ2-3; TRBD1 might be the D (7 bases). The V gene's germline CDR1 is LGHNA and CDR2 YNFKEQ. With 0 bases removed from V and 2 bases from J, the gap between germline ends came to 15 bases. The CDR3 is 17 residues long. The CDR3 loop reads CASSQDYGGTATDTQYF. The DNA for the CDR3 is TGTGCCAGCAGCCAAGATTACGGCGGGACAGCCACAGATACGCAGTATTTT.

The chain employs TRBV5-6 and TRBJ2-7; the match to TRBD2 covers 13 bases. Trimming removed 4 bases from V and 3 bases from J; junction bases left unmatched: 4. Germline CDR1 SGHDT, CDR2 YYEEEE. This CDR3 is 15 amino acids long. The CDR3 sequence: CASSPGTSGNYEQYF. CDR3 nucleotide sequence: TGTGCCAGCAGCCCCGGGACTAGCGGGAACTACGAGCAGTACTTC.

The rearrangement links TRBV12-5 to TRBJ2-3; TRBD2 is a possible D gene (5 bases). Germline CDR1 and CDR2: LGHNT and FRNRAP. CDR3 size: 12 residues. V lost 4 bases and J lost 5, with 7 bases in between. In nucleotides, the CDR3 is TGTGCTAGTGGTTCGGACTTAGATACGCAGTATTTT. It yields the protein CASGSDLDTQYF.

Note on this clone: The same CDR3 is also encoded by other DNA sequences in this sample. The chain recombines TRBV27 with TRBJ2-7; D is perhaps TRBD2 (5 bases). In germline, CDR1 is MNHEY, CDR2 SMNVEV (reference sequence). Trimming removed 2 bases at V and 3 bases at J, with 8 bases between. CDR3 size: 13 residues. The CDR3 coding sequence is TGTGCCAGCAGTTTACCAGGAGGCTACGAGCAGTACTTC. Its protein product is CASSLPGGYEQYF.

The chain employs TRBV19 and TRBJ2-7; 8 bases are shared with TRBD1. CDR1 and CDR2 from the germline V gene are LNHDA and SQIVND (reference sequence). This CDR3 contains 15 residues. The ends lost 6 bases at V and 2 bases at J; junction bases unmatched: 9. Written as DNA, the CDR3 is TGTGCCAGTAGCCAGCCGCGGGACAGGCCCTACGAGCAGTACTTC. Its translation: CASSQPRDRPYEQYF.

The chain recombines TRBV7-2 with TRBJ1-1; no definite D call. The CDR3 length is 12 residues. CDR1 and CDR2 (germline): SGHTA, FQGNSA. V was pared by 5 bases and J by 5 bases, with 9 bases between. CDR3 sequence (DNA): TGTGCCAGCAGCGATTTCGAAACTGAAGCTTTCTTT. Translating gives CASSDFETEAFF. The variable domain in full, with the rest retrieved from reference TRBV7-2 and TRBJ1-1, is GAGVSQSPSNKVTEKGKDVELRCDPISGHTALYWYRQSLGQGLEFLIYFQGNSAPDKSGLPSDRFSAERTGGSVSTLTIQRTQQEDSAVYLCASSDFETEAFFGQGTRLTVV.